The clone carrying this T cell receptor (beta chain) was observed a handful of times. V gave up 5 bases and J gave up 9 bases; unmatched junction bases: 8. CDR1 and CDR2 from the germline V gene are SQVTM and ANQGSEA. The CDR3 totals 14 residues. These data are taken from a study of blood T cell repertoires in COVID-19. Study-level information: Some COVID-19 samples were acute and others convalescent; all came from the United States, Italy and Spain. PBMCs, B-cell-depleted T cells, or T cells were the source of the cDNA or gDNA that made up the material.

Original processing notes: Reference gene primer amplification gave estimated nucleated cell counts. Produced via immunoSEQ multiplex PCR; TCRdb's table is partial and in-frame only. That table supplies the V and J calls and clone size; D and trimming were determined from the DNA. The table records some 78,000 clones, around 80% of them present only once. The sequence derives from a man aged 60-69 years with active or convalescent COVID-19. The chain is built from TRBV29-1 and TRBJ2-1; 12 positions agree with TRBD2. The sequenced sample was peripheral blood. The CDR3 is CSVTWTSGMTEQFF. The CDR3 bases are TGCAGCGTTACCTGGACTAGCGGGATGACTGAGCAGTTCTTC.